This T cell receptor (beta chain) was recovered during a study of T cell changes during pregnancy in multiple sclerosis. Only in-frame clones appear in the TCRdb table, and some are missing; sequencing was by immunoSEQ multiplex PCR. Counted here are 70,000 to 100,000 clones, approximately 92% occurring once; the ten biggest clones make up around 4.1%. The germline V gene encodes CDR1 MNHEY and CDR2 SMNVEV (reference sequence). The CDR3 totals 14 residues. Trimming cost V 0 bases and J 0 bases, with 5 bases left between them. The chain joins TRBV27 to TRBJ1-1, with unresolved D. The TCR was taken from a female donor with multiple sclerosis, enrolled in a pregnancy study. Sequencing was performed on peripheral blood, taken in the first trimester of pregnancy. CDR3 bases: TGTGCCAGCAGTTTATCGCGGGTGAACACTGAAGCTTTCTTT. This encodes CASSLSRVNTEAFF.